This T cell receptor beta chain emerged from a study of response to subunit inactivated influenza vaccine. Study-level findings and limits: Authors suggested each seasonal influenza vaccination recruits few new T cells.

This clonotype was observed a handful of times. Its antigen is undetermined. TCRdb redid the calling of the RT-PCR reads with MiXCR, one entry per CDR3 protein. The sample lists roughly 780,000 distinct CDR3 sequences, around a sixth occurring once. The source was PBMCs from blood, collected less than 6 days after vaccination. This clonotype originated in a man between 50 and 59 years old who received an inactivated influenza vaccine.

The CDR3 sequence: CASSLRGGERTDTQYF. CDR3 bases: TGTGCCAGCAGTTTAAGGGGGGGTGAGAGGACAGATACGCAGTATTTT. V and J are TRBV12-3 or TRBV12-4 and TRBJ2-3; D is possibly TRBD2 (7 bases). This CDR3 has 16 residues. Trimming stripped 2 bases from V and 3 bases from J, with 15 bases between.